The 13 T cell receptor beta chains below were found in one sample sequenced in a study of cytomegalovirus exposure and HLA in healthy donors. Use of 60 Vbeta and 13 Jbeta primers characterized the PCR. Here immunoSEQ multiplex PCR was the method, and the copy in TCRdb shows in-frame clones only, minus some. The sample holds approximately 130,000 clones, over 65% seen once. The sequenced sample consisted of PBMCs. The receptors come from a middle-aged man in good health and CMV-seronegative.

In its sample, this clone was seen a few times. The V call is TRBV18, the J call TRBJ2-4; D ambiguous. This CDR3 is 12 amino acids long. Germline V gene sequence: CDR1 KGHSH, CDR2 LQKENI. V dropped 5 bases and J dropped 6 bases, with 8 bases sitting between them. The CDR3 loop is CASSRTVNIQYF. CDR3 nucleotide sequence: TGTGCCAGCTCAAGAACAGTAAACATTCAGTACTTC.

The table lists this clone with a few counts. The rearrangement uses TRBV7-2 and TRBJ2-7; TRBD2 matches at 7 bases. This CDR3 spans 14 amino acids. The trim removed 2 bases at V and 2 bases at J, leaving 3 bases unmatched. The germline CDR1 and CDR2 sequences are SGHTA and FQGNSA. The CDR3 DNA reads TGTGCCAGCAGCTTAAGCGGGACTACCTACGAGCAGTACTTC. This sequence encodes CASSLSGTTYEQYF.

V and J are TRBV6-5 and TRBJ2-7, with 7 bases aligning to TRBD2. The ends lost 0 bases at V and 0 bases at J; junction bases unmatched: 2. Germline V gene data show CDR1 as MNHEY and CDR2 as SVGAGI. CDR3 size: 15 residues. This CDR3 reads CASSYSGLHSYEQYF. The CDR3 nucleotides are TGTGCCAGCAGTTACTCGGGACTACACTCCTACGAGCAGTACTTC.

The rearrangement uses TRBV28 and TRBJ2-7; TRBD1 might be the D (6 bases). The CDR3 is 13 amino acids. V gave up 5 bases and J gave up 4 bases, with 12 bases separating them. Germline CDR1 and CDR2: MDHEN and SYDVKM. Here the CDR3 reads CASSRGGFYEQYF. CDR3 sequence (DNA): TGTGCCAGCAGTCGAGGGGGTTTTTACGAGCAGTACTTC.

This clone was seen a handful of times. V is TRBV15 and J is TRBJ2-7; the match to TRBD2 covers 9 bases. The CDR3 is made up of 13 amino acids. V was pared by 5 bases and J by 5 bases, with 4 bases of the junction left unmatched. CDR1 is LNHNV and CDR2 is YYDKDF in the germline V gene (reference sequence). CDR3: CATSSSGGHEQYF. CDR3 sequence (DNA): TGTGCCACCAGCTCAAGCGGGGGGCACGAGCAGTACTTC.

This clone was recorded only once. The CDR3 protein is CASTGRGNTEAFF. The CDR3 nucleotides are TGTGCCAGCACCGGCAGAGGGAACACTGAAGCTTTCTTT. The J gene is TRBJ1-1, the V gene TRBV27, with D uncertain. Germline-derived CDR1 and CDR2 are MNHEY and SMNVEV (reference sequence). The V and J ends lost 7 bases and 1 base respectively, with 10 bases between them. The CDR3 covers 13 residues.

V usage is TRBV28 and J usage is TRBJ1-1, with D perhaps matching TRBD1 (6 bases). CDR1 is MDHEN, CDR2 SYDVKM, per germline. CDR3 length: 14 amino acids. The V end lost 8 bases, the J end lost 3 bases, and 16 bases lay between the germline ends. Here the CDR3 DNA reads TGTGCCAGCCTTAGGGGGGGGCTTCACACTGAAGCTTTCTTT. Protein: CASLRGGLHTEAFF.

The J gene is TRBJ2-7, the V gene TRBV21-1; the table names TRBD1, a call not compared with the DNA. TRBV21-1 counts as a pseudogene. The CDR3 runs 13 residues. The DNA for the CDR3 is TGTGCCAGCAGCAAAGACAGGGGATACGAGCAGTACTTC. Its translation is CASSKDRGYEQYF.

The chain has TRBV30 and TRBJ2-5; possible D gene TRBD2, 6 bases. Looked up from germline, CDR1 is GTSNPN and CDR2 is SVGIG (reference sequence). The CDR3 totals 15 residues. Trimming shortened V by 0 bases and J by 0 bases, and 11 bases separated the two germline ends. The CDR3 is CAWSVGGAYQETQYF. The DNA of the CDR3 is TGTGCCTGGAGTGTGGGGGGAGCGTACCAAGAGACCCAGTACTTC.

This chain uses TRBV30 with TRBJ2-3; no reliable D call. Deletions cut 1 base from V and 2 bases from J, with 13 bases between. The CDR3 runs to 15 residues. CDR1 is GTSNPN and CDR2 is SVGIG in the germline V gene (reference sequence). CDR3 region: CAWSELPSYTDTQYF. The CDR3 DNA follows: TGTGCCTGGAGTGAACTCCCGTCCTACACAGATACGCAGTATTTT.

The CDR3 sequence is CASSATSRETQYF. The CDR3 region has the DNA TGTGCCAGCAGCGCCACCTCCCGGGAGACCCAGTACTTC. The chain combines TRBV9 with TRBJ2-5; the D is unclear. Trimming removed 3 bases from V and 5 bases from J, with 11 bases in between. Germline CDR1 is SGDLS and CDR2 is YYNGEE. This CDR3 is 13 amino acids long.

This sequence joins TRBV7-2 and TRBJ1-2, with D unclear. Per the germline V gene, CDR1 is SGHTA and CDR2 is FQGNSA. V lost 1 base to trimming and J lost 0 bases, with 6 bases between them. The CDR3 spans 14 residues. CDR3 in amino acids: CASSLESSNYGYTF. Written as DNA, the CDR3 is TGTGCCAGCAGCTTAGAATCATCTAACTATGGCTACACCTTC.

For the CDR3, the DNA is TGTGCCAGCAGCTTAGGGGTTGCCACTGAAGCTTTCTTT. This gives the protein CASSLGVATEAFF. The gene calls are TRBV5-4 and TRBJ1-1; tentative D call: TRBD1 (5 bases). The length of the CDR3 is 13 residues. From germline, CDR1 is SGHNT and CDR2 YYREEE (reference sequence). The V end was cut by 2 bases, the J end by 4 bases, with 9 bases between.